Each of the 7 T cell receptor beta chains below was sequenced from the same sample in a study of blood T cell repertoires in COVID-19. Only in-frame clones appear in the TCRdb table, and some are missing; sequencing was by immunoSEQ multiplex PCR. The sample lists 150,000 or so clones; 84% were seen once. The specimen sequenced was peripheral blood. These receptors all come from a man aged 40-50 years who had recovered from COVID-19.

This clone was found once. In nucleotides, the CDR3 is TGTGCCAGTAGTAGGTCAGGGGGCAACACTGAAGCTTTCTTT. It translates to CASSRSGGNTEAFF. The chain combines TRBV19 with TRBJ1-1; 8 bases fit TRBD1. The CDR3 has 14 residues. Trimming at V came to 4 bases and at J to 2 bases, leaving 3 bases not matched to a gene. In germline, CDR1 is LNHDA, CDR2 SQIVND (reference sequence).

The chain joins TRBV11-2 to TRBJ2-3; the match to TRBD1 covers 8 bases. CDR3 length equals 12 residues. Germline V gene data show CDR1 as SGHAT and CDR2 as FQNNGV. J lost 6 bases, V lost 7 bases, and 3 bases had no gene match. The CDR3 loop is CASNRQGDTQYF. The CDR3 DNA reads TGTGCCAGCAACAGACAGGGGGATACGCAGTATTTT.

This chain links TRBV7-6 with TRBJ1-2; TRBD1 agrees at 7 bases. CDR1 is SGHVS, CDR2 FNYEAQ, per germline. Germline trimming cut 6 bases from V and 6 bases from J; bases unmatched to any gene: 7. This CDR3 spans 13 amino acids. The CDR3: CASRPAGGNGYTF. The CDR3 DNA reads as TGTGCCAGCAGGCCGGCAGGGGGAAATGGCTACACCTTC.

This clone was recorded a few times. This chain joins TRBV6-4 and TRBJ2-6; tentative D call: TRBD1 (6 bases). Germline V lookup: CDR1 MRHNA, CDR2 SNTAGT. The V end was cut by 5 bases, the J end by 2 bases, with 7 bases between. The CDR3 extends over 14 amino acids. The DNA of the CDR3 is TGTGCCAGCAGTACAGGGACTGGGGCCAACGTCCTGACTTTC. Amino acid sequence: CASSTGTGANVLTF.

The rearrangement joins TRBV19 to TRBJ2-1; 11 bases line up with TRBD1. Trimming removed 8 bases from V and 3 bases from J; junction bases left unmatched: 3. CDR1 is LNHDA, CDR2 SQIVND, per germline (reference sequence). The CDR3 is made up of 14 amino acids. The chain's CDR3 is CASRDRGFYNEQFF. The DNA for the CDR3 is TGTGCCAGTCGGGACAGGGGGTTCTACAATGAGCAGTTCTTC.

The chain joins TRBV11-2 to TRBJ1-5, with 8 bases fitting TRBD1. V trimming: 0 bases; J trimming: 7 bases; junction bases outside the gene matches: 5. The CDR3 sequence is 15 residues long. Looked up from germline, CDR1 is SGHAT and CDR2 is FQNNGV. This CDR3 is CASSLDGQGRQPQHF. The CDR3 DNA is TGTGCCAGCAGCTTAGATGGACAGGGAAGACAGCCCCAGCATTTT.

This clone has only a few counts. The rearrangement joins TRBV15 to TRBJ2-5; D is possibly TRBD2 (6 bases). The CDR3 is 16 amino acids. Per germline, CDR1 LNHNV and CDR2 YYDKDF (reference sequence). V was shortened by 1 base and J by 4 bases, with 16 bases between the two germline ends. In nucleotides, the CDR3 is TGTGCCACCAGCAGAGGCAACGTTGGGACTGGAGAGACCCAGTACTTC. As protein: CATSRGNVGTGETQYF.